This T cell receptor beta chain originates from a study of blood T cell repertoires in COVID-19. CDR1 and CDR2 from the germline V gene are SGHRS and YFSETQ. The CDR3 has 16 amino acids. V lost 1 base and J 7 bases, leaving 15 bases between the germline ends. TCRdb's table, derived via immunoSEQ multiplex PCR, lists solely in-frame clones and lacks some. Of over 450,000 clones listed, roughly 91% are singletons. Sequencing was carried out using peripheral blood. The V call is TRBV5-1, the J call TRBJ1-6; tentatively, D is TRBD1 (5 bases). The sequence was obtained from a woman between 50 and 59 years old with COVID-19, enrolled during active disease. In nucleotides, the CDR3 is TGCGCCAGCAGCTTGATGGGGGGATCGAACAATTCACCCCTCCACTTT. Its translation: CASSLMGGSNNSPLHF.